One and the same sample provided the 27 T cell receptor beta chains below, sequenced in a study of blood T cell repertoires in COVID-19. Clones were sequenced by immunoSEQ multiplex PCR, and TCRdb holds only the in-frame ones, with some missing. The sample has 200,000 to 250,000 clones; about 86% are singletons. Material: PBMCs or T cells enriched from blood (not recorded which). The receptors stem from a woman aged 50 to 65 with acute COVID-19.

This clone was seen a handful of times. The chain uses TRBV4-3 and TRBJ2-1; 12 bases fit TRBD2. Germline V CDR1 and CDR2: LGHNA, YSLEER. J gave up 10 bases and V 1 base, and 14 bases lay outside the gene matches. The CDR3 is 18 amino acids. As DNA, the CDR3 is TGCGCCAGCAGCCAAGGGAGTAAGGGCGGACTAGCGGGAAGGGAGCAGTTCTTC. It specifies CASSQGSKGGLAGREQFF.

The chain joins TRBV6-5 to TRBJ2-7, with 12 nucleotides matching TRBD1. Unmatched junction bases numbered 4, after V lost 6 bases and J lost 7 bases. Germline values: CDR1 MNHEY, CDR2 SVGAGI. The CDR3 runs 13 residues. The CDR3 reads CASSRDRGHEQYF. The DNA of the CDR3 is TGTGCCAGCAGCCGGGACAGGGGGCATGAGCAGTACTTC.

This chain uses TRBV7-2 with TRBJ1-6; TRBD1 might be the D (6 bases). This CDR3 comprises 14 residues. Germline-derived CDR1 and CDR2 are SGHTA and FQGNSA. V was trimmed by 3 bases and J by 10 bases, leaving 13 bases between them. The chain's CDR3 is CASSFNRAGSPLHF. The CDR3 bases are TGTGCCAGCAGCTTTAACAGGGCTGGGTCACCCCTCCACTTT. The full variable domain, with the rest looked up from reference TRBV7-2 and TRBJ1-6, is GAGVSQSPSNKVTEKGKDVELRCDPISGHTALYWYRQSLGQGLEFLIYFQGNSAPDKSGLPSDRFSAERTGGSVSTLTIQRTQQEDSAVYLCASSFNRAGSPLHFGNGTRLTVT.

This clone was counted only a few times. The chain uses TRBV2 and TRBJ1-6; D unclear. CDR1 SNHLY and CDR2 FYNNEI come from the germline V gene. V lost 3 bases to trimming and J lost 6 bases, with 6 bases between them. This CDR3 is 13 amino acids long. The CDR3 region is CASSDLINSPLHF. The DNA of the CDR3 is TGTGCCAGCAGTGACCTAATTAATTCACCCCTCCACTTT.

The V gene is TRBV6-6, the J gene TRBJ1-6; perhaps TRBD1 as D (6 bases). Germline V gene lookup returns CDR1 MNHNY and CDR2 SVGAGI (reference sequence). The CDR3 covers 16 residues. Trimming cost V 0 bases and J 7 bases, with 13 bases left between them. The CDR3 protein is CASSYSRPGTNSPLHF. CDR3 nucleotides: TGTGCCAGCAGTTACTCGAGGCCAGGGACAAATTCACCCCTCCACTTT.

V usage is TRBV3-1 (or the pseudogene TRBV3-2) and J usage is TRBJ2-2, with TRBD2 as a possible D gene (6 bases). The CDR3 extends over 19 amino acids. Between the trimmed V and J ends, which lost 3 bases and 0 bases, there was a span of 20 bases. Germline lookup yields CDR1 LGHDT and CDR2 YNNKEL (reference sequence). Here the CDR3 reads CASSHTNRWEATNTGELFF. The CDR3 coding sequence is TGTGCCAGCAGCCATACAAACCGTTGGGAGGCGACGAACACCGGGGAGCTGTTTTTT.

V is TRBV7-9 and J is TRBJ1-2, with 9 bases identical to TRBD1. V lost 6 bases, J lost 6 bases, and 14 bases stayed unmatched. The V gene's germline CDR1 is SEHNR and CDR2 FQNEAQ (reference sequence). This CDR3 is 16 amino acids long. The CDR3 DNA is TGTGCCAGCAGGGATGTCCGGGACAGGGATATCCATGGCTACACCTTC. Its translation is CASRDVRDRDIHGYTF.

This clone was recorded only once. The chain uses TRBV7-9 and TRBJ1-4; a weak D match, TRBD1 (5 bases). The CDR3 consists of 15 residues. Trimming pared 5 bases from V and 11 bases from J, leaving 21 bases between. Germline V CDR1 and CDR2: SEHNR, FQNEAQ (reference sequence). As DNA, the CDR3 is TGTGCCAGCAGCCCGGAGGGGCGGGGTTTGTGGAAACTGTTTTTT. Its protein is CASSPEGRGLWKLFF.

The CDR3 bases are TGTGCCAGCAGCTTCTGGATGATCGGGTATGGCTACACCTTC. This codes for CASSFWMIGYGYTF. The chain links TRBV7-2 to TRBJ1-2; no firm D call. The V gene's germline CDR1 is SGHTA and CDR2 FQGNSA. The CDR3 loop spans 14 amino acids. Trimming removed 3 bases from V and 5 bases from J, with 13 bases in between. Combining the CDR3 with reference TRBV7-2 and TRBJ1-2 gives the whole variable domain GAGVSQSPSNKVTEKGKDVELRCDPISGHTALYWYRQSLGQGLEFLIYFQGNSAPDKSGLPSDRFSAERTGGSVSTLTIQRTQQEDSAVYLCASSFWMIGYGYTFGSGTRLTVV.

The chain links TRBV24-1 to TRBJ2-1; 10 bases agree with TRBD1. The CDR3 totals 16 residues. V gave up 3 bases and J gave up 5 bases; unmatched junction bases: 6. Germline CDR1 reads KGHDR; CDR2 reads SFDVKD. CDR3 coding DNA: TGTGCCACCAGTGATCCCAGACAGGGGGCCCACAATGAGCAGTTCTTC. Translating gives CATSDPRQGAHNEQFF.

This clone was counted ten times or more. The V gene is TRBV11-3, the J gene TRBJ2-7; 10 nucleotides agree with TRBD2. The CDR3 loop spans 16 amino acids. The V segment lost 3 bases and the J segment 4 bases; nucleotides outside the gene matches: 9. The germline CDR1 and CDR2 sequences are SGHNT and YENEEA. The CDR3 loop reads CASSFPGLAAPYEQYF. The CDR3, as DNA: TGTGCCAGCAGCTTTCCAGGACTAGCGGCCCCATACGAGCAGTACTTC.

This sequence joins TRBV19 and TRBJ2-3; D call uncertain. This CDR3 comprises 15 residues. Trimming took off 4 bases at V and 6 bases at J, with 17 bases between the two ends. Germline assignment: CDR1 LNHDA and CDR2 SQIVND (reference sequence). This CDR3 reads CASSTLLGLRDTQYF. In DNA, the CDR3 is TGTGCCAGTAGTACCCTGCTTGGTCTCAGGGATACGCAGTATTTT.

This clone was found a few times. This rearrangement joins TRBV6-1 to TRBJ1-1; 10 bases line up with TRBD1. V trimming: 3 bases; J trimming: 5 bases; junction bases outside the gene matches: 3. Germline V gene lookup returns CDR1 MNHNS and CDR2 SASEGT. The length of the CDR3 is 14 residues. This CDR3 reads CASSDGTGDTEAFF. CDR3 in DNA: TGTGCCAGCAGTGACGGGACAGGGGATACTGAAGCTTTCTTT.

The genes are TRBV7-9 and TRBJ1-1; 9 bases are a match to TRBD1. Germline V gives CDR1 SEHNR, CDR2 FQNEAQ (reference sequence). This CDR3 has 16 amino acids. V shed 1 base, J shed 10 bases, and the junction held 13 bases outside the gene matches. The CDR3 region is CASSLDHSGQGTGAFF. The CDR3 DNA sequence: TGTGCCAGCAGCTTAGACCACTCGGGACAGGGAACGGGAGCTTTCTTT.

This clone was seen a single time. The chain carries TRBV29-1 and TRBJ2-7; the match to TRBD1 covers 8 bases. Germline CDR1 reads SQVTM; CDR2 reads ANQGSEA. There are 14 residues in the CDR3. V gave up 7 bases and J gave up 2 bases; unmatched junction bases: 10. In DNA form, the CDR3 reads TGCAGCGGGGGGGACAGGCGGAACCCCTACGAGCAGTACTTC. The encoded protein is CSGGDRRNPYEQYF.

This CDR3 reads CATSDPGTANQPQHF. CDR3 DNA: TGTGCCACCAGTGACCCCGGGACAGCTAATCAGCCCCAGCATTTT. This chain joins TRBV24-1 and TRBJ1-5, with 7 bases matching TRBD1. Germline CDR1 KGHDR, CDR2 SFDVKD. Trimming removed 4 bases from V and 4 bases from J; junction bases left unmatched: 6. This CDR3 comprises 15 residues.

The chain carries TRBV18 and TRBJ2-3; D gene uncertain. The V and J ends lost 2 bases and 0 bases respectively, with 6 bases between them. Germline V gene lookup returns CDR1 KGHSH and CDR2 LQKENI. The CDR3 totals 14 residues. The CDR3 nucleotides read TGTGCCAGCTCACCAGAGGTTAGCACAGATACGCAGTATTTT. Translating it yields CASSPEVSTDTQYF.

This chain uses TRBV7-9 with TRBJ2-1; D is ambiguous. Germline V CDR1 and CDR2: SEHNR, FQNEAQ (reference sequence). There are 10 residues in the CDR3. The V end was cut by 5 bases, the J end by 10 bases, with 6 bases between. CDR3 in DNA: TGTGCCAGCAGCAACGAGGAGCAGTTCTTC. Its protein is CASSNEEQFF.

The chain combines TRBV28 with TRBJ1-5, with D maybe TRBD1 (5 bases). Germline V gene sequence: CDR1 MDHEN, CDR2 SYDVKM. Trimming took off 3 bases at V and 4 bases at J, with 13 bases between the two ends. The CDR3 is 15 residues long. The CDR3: CASSLGQGRNQPQHF. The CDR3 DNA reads TGTGCCAGCAGTTTGGGGCAGGGCAGAAATCAGCCCCAGCATTTT.

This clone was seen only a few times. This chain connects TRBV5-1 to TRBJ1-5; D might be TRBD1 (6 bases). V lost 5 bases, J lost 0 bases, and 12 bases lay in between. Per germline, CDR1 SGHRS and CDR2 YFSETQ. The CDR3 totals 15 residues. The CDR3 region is CASSQTGYSNQPQHF. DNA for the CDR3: TGCGCCAGCAGTCAAACAGGGTATAGCAATCAGCCCCAGCATTTT.

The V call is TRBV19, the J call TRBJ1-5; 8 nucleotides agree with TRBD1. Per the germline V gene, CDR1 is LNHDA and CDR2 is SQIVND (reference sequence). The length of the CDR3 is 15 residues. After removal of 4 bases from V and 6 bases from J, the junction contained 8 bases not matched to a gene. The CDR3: CASSTDREGPQPQHF. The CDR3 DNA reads TGTGCCAGTAGTACGGACAGGGAGGGACCTCAGCCCCAGCATTTT.

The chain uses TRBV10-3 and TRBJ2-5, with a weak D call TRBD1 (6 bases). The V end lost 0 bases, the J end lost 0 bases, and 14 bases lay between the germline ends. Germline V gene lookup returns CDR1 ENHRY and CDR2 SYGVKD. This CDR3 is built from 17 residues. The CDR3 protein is CAISESNGRDNQETQYF. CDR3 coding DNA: TGTGCCATCAGTGAGTCGAATGGTCGGGACAACCAAGAGACCCAGTACTTC.

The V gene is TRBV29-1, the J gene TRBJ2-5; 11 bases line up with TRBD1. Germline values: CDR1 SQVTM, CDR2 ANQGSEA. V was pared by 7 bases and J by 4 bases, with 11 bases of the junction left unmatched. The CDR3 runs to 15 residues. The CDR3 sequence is CSGGQGVVSGETQYF. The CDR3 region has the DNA TGCAGCGGGGGACAGGGGGTCGTTTCGGGAGAGACCCAGTACTTC.

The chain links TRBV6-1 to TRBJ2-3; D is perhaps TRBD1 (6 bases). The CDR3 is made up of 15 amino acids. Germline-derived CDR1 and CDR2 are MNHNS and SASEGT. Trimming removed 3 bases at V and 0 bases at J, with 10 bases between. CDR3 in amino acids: CASSDQGLSTDTQYF. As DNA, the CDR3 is TGTGCCAGCAGTGATCAGGGGTTAAGCACAGATACGCAGTATTTT.

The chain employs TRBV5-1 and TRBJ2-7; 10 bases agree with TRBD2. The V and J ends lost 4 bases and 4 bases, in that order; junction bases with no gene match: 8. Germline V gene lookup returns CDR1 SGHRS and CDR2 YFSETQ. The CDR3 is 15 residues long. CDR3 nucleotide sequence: TGCGCCAGCAGCCCGCTAGCGGGAGCTGGTTACGAGCAGTACTTC. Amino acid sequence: CASSPLAGAGYEQYF.

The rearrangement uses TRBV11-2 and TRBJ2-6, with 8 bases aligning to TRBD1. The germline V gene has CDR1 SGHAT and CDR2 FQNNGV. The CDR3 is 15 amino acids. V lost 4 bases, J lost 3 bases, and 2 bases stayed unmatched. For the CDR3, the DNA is TGTGCCAGCAGCTCAGGGGGCAATGGGGCCAACGTCCTGACTTTC. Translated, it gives CASSSGGNGANVLTF.

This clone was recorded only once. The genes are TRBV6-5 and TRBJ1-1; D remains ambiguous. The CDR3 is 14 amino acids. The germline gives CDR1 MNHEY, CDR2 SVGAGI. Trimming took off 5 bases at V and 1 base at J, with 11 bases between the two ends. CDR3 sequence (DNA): TGTGCCAGCAGTAGGGAGTTTGGGAACACTGAAGCTTTCTTT. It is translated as CASSREFGNTEAFF.